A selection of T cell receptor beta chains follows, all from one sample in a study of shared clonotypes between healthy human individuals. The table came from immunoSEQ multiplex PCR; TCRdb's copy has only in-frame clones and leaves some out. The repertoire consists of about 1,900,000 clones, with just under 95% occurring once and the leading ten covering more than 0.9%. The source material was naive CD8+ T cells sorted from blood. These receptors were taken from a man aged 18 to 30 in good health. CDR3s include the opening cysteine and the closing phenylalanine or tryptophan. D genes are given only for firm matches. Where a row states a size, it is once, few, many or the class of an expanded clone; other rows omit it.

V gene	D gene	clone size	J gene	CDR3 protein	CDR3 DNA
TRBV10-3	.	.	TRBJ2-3	CAISDPALPQDTQYF	TGTGCCATCAGTGACCCAGCCCTCCCACAAGATACGCAGTATTTT
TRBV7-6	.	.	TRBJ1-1	CASSDGPGGVPEAFF	TGTGCCAGCAGCGATGGCCCAGGAGGGGTGCCTGAAGCTTTCTTT
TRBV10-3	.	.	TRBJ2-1	CAISMMDANNEQFF	TGTGCCATCAGCATGATGGATGCAAACAATGAGCAGTTCTTC
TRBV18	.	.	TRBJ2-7	CASSPPVGGPGEQYF	TGTGCCAGCTCACCACCGGTAGGAGGGCCGGGGGAGCAGTACTTC
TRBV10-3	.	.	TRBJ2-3	CATGAGDTQYF	TGTGCCACGGGGGCAGGGGATACGCAGTATTTT
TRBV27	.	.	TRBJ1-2	CASRQQGTQNGYTF	TGTGCCAGCAGGCAACAGGGTACCCAAAATGGCTACACCTTC
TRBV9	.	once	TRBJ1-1	CASSPGGWDEAFF	TGTGCCAGCAGCCCGGGTGGATGGGATGAAGCTTTCTTT
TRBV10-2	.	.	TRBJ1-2	CATGASLLNYGYTF	TGCGCCACCGGGGCAAGCCTTCTAAACTATGGCTACACCTTC
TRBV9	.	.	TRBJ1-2	CASSVGGYGYTF	TGTGCCAGCAGCGTAGGTGGGTACGGCTACACCTTC
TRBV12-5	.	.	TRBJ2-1	CASARSSYNEQFF	TGTGCTAGTGCCCGGTCGTCCTACAATGAGCAGTTCTTC
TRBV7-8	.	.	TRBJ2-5	CASSSVGGETQYF	TGTGCCAGCAGCTCTGTGGGGGGAGAGACCCAGTACTTC
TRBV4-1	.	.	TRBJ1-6	CASSDNSPLHF	TGCGCCAGCAGCGACAATTCACCCCTCCACTTT
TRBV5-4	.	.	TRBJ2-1	CASSLRESYNEQFF	TGTGCCAGCAGCTTGAGGGAGAGCTACAATGAGCAGTTCTTC
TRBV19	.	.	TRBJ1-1	CASSISGSAFF	TGTGCCAGTAGTATTTCGGGGTCGGCTTTCTTT
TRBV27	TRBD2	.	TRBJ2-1	CASSFGGGRNEQFF	TGTGCCAGCAGTTTTGGCGGGGGTAGGAATGAGCAGTTCTTC
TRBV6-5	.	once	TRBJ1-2	CASRTIDGYTF	TGTGCCAGCAGAACCATAGATGGCTACACCTTC
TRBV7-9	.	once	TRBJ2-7	CASSPPGRLGTYEQYF	TGTGCCAGCAGCCCTCCGGGACGCCTAGGCACCTACGAGCAGTACTTC
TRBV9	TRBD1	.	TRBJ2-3	CASSVRGLHTDTQYF	TGTGCCAGCAGCGTCAGGGGGCTCCACACAGATACGCAGTATTTT
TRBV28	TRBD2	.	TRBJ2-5	CASSLIRGGETQYF	TGTGCCAGCAGTTTAATTCGGGGGGGAGAGACCCAGTACTTC
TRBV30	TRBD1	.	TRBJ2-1	CAPTTDRANLGFDEQFF	TGTGCCCCCACTACCGACAGGGCTAATTTAGGTTTCGATGAGCAGTTCTTC
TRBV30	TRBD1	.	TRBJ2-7	CAWRKDRRYEQYF	TGTGCCTGGAGGAAGGACAGGCGGTACGAGCAGTACTTC
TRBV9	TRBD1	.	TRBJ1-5	CASSVVEDRGPKNQPQHF	TGTGCCAGCAGCGTAGTAGAGGACAGGGGGCCAAAGAATCAGCCCCAGCATTTT
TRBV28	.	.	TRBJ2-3	CASSPGTTSTDTQYF	TGTGCCAGCAGTCCCGGGACAACTAGCACAGATACGCAGTATTTT
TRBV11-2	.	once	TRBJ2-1	CASSLIRIDEQFF	TGTGCCAGCAGCTTAATTCGCATTGATGAGCAGTTCTTC
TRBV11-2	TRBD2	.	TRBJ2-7	CASSLGTSGFYEQYF	TGTGCCAGCAGCTTGGGGACTAGCGGGTTCTACGAGCAGTACTTC
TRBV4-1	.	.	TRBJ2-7	CASSQPLGEQYF	TGCGCCAGCAGCCAACCTCTGGGCGAGCAGTACTTC
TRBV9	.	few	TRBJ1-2	CASSAQGWGYTF	TGTGCCAGCAGCGCCCAGGGATGGGGCTACACCTTC
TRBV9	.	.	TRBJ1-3	CASRSAGAGHTIYF	TGTGCCAGCAGATCGGCGGGGGCCGGGCACACCATATATTTT
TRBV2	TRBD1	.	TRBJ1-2	CASSSQGGDYGYTF	TGTGCCAGCAGCTCCCAGGGGGGCGACTATGGCTACACCTTC
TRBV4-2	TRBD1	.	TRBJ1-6	CASSQDLIWDSSSSYNSPLHF	TGTGCCAGCAGCCAAGATCTGATATGGGACAGCTCAAGCTCCTATAATTCACCCCTCCACTTT
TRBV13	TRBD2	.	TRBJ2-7	CASSLRASGGYEQYF	TGTGCCAGCAGCCTAAGGGCTAGCGGGGGCTACGAGCAGTACTTC
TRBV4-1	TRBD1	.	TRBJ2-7	CASSLRPGTETYEQYF	TGCGCCAGCAGCCTCAGACCCGGGACAGAGACCTACGAGCAGTACTTC